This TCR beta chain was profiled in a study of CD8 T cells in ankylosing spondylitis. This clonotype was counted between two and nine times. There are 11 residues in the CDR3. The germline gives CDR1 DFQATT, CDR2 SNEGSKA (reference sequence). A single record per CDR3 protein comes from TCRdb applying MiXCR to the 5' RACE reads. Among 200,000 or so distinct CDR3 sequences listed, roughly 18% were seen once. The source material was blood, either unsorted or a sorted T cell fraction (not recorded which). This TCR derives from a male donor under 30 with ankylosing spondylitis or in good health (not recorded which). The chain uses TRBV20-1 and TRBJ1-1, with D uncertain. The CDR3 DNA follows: TGCGGGGTCAGGTTGTACACTGAAGCTTTCTTT. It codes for CGVRLYTEAFF.